A single sample gave rise to the 3 T cell receptor beta chains below, sequenced in a study of cytomegalovirus exposure and HLA in healthy donors. Primers included in the PCR were 60 Vbeta and 13 Jbeta primers. Here immunoSEQ multiplex PCR was the method, and the copy in TCRdb shows in-frame clones only, minus some. This table holds 150,000 or so clones, around 75% found once. The sample taken for sequencing was PBMCs. All receptors derive from a man between 18 and 35 years old in good health and CMV-seropositive.

The chain is built from TRBV5-1 and TRBJ2-7; possible D gene TRBD2, 5 bases. The CDR3 totals 14 residues. Per the germline V gene, CDR1 is SGHRS and CDR2 is YFSETQ. V lost 0 bases to trimming and J lost 4 bases, with 11 bases between them. The CDR3 is CASSLAGIVYEQYF. The CDR3 region has the DNA TGCGCCAGCAGCTTGGCCGGGATAGTGTACGAGCAGTACTTC.

V and J are TRBV6-1 and TRBJ2-3; 7 nucleotides line up with TRBD2. Losses at the gene ends were 7 bases for V and 2 bases for J; bases not matched to a gene: 3. CDR3 length: 13 amino acids. Germline V CDR1 and CDR2: MNHNS, SASEGT. The DNA for the CDR3 is TGTGCCAGCAAGCGGGGACTCACAGATACGCAGTATTTT. This translates into CASKRGLTDTQYF.

V and J are TRBV4-1 and TRBJ1-4; TRBD1 is a possible D gene (6 bases). CDR3 length: 14 amino acids. V lost 6 bases and J 4 bases, leaving 12 bases between the germline ends. Germline loops: CDR1 MGHRA, CDR2 YSYEKL. As DNA, the CDR3 is TGCGCCAGCAGTGCAGGGGTTAGTAATGAAAAACTGTTTTTT. The encoded protein is CASSAGVSNEKLFF.